The clone carrying this T cell receptor (beta chain) has just a few counts. The CDR3 has 13 amino acids. V lost 5 bases to trimming and J lost 5 bases; unmatched junction nucleotides: 4. In TCRdb, the RT-PCR reads were re-called with MiXCR into one record per CDR3 protein. The sample holds about 680,000 distinct CDR3 sequences, 14% seen once. The sample taken for sequencing was memory CD4+ T cells from blood. The chain joins TRBV12-3 or TRBV12-4 to TRBJ1-1; 8 nucleotides match TRBD1. The receptor was isolated from a female donor in good health, serving as a healthy control. The CDR3 nucleotides read TGTGCCAGCAGTGACAGGGGAGGGACTGAAGCTTTCTTT. It is translated as CASSDRGGTEAFF.